Listed here are 23 T cell receptor beta chains from one sample, sequenced in a study of T cell changes during pregnancy in multiple sclerosis. Sequencing was performed with immunoSEQ multiplex PCR; in TCRdb, only in-frame clones are kept and a portion is missing. The profile shows under 55,000 clones, about 91% of them singletons. The material was CD8+ T cells from peripheral blood mononuclear cells, obtained after pregnancy. These receptors were taken from a female donor with multiple sclerosis, enrolled in a pregnancy study.

The J gene is TRBJ2-3, the V gene TRBV7-6, with 7 bases identical to TRBD1. CDR3 size: 14 residues. The germline V gene encodes CDR1 SGHVS and CDR2 FNYEAQ. V lost 5 bases to trimming and J lost 2 bases; unmatched junction nucleotides: 4. The CDR3 loop reads CASSRTGNTDTQYF. CDR3 nucleotides: TGTGCCAGCAGCCGGACAGGCAACACAGATACGCAGTATTTT.

The genes are TRBV5-4 and TRBJ2-7, with TRBD2 matching over 7 bases. CDR1 and CDR2 from the germline V gene are SGHNT and YYREEE (reference sequence). CDR3 length: 15 amino acids. V trimming: 2 bases; J trimming: 2 bases; junction bases outside the gene matches: 7. CDR3 sequence reads: CASSLEVGGTYEQYF. The CDR3 nucleotides are TGTGCCAGCAGCTTAGAGGTGGGGGGGACCTACGAGCAGTACTTC.

The chain employs TRBV9 and TRBJ2-1, with D perhaps matching TRBD2 (7 bases). Germline values: CDR1 SGDLS, CDR2 YYNGEE. The V gene lost 0 bases and the J gene lost 8 bases, with 15 bases spanning the gap. There are 15 residues in the CDR3. This CDR3 is CASSVEGGPWDEQFF. CDR3 coding DNA: TGTGCCAGCAGCGTAGAGGGGGGGCCTTGGGATGAGCAGTTCTTC. Based on the CDR3 plus reference TRBV9 and TRBJ2-1, the full variable domain is DSGVTQTPKHLITATGQRVTLRCSPRSGDLSVYWYQQSLDQGLQFLIQYYNGEERAKGNILERFSAQQFPDLHSELNLSSLELGDSALYFCASSVEGGPWDEQFFGPGTRLTVL.

The rearrangement links TRBV6-5 to TRBJ1-2; D remains unclear. Germline CDR1 MNHEY, CDR2 SVGAGI. The V gene lost 2 bases and the J gene lost 4 bases, with 14 bases spanning the gap. The CDR3 length is 15 residues. CDR3 protein: CASSYTNRASYGYTF. In DNA form, the CDR3 reads TGTGCCAGCAGTTACACCAACAGAGCCAGCTATGGCTACACCTTC.

The rearrangement uses TRBV6-5 and TRBJ1-4; 10 bases map to TRBD1. Germline loops: CDR1 MNHEY, CDR2 SVGAGI. V lost 5 bases to trimming and J lost 6 bases; unmatched junction nucleotides: 6. The CDR3 is 15 residues long. In DNA, the CDR3 is TGTGCCAGCAGTCCCCGGACAGGGGGTTATGAAAAACTGTTTTTT. It codes for CASSPRTGGYEKLFF.

V usage is TRBV7-9 and J usage is TRBJ2-2; D might be TRBD2 (6 bases). CDR1 and CDR2 (germline): SEHNR, FQNEAQ (reference sequence). CDR3 length: 15 amino acids. With 5 bases removed from V and 2 bases from J, the gap between germline ends came to 12 bases. CDR3 amino acids: CASSGGTVNTGELFF. The CDR3 coding sequence is TGTGCCAGCAGCGGGGGGACTGTCAACACCGGGGAGCTGTTTTTT.

The J gene is TRBJ2-5, the V gene TRBV7-9, with TRBD2 matching 8 bases. CDR1 is SEHNR and CDR2 is FQNEAQ in the germline V gene (reference sequence). CDR3 size: 16 residues. J was trimmed by 7 bases and V by 2 bases; bases with no gene match: 12. CDR3 DNA sequence: TGTGCCAGCAGCTTACACATGCGGGGGGCGAAGGGGACCCAGTACTTC. It is translated as CASSLHMRGAKGTQYF.

CDR3 amino acids: CASRPPGWSYNEQFF. The CDR3 DNA reads as TGTGCCAGCAGGCCTCCAGGGTGGTCCTACAATGAGCAGTTCTTC. The V gene is TRBV13, the J gene TRBJ2-1, with D possibly TRBD1 on 5 matching bases. V was cut by 6 bases and J by 1 base, with 13 bases left in between. CDR3 length: 15 amino acids. The germline CDR1 and CDR2 sequences are PRHDT and FYEKMQ (reference sequence).

The V gene is TRBV2, the J gene TRBJ2-6; no definite D call. Germline CDR1 reads SNHLY; CDR2 reads FYNNEI. V was clipped by 3 bases and J by 8 bases, with 5 bases between them. This CDR3 region has 12 residues. The DNA of the CDR3 is TGTGCCAGCAGTGACAGGCCCAACGTCCTGACTTTC. Protein product: CASSDRPNVLTF.

V is TRBV5-4 and J is TRBJ1-3; TRBD1 aligns across 11 bases. CDR1 SGHNT and CDR2 YYREEE come from the germline V gene (reference sequence). The CDR3 is 16 amino acids. J gave up 3 bases and V 7 bases, and 9 bases lay outside the gene matches. The CDR3, as DNA: TGTGCCAGCGGCGAAACGGACAGGGGGCTTGGAAACACCATATATTTT. Protein: CASGETDRGLGNTIYF.

V gene TRBV7-6 combines with J gene TRBJ2-3, with D uncertain. V was trimmed by 2 bases and J by 6 bases, leaving 6 bases between them. The germline CDR1 and CDR2 sequences are SGHVS and FNYEAQ. The CDR3 consists of 12 residues. The CDR3 sequence: CASSLLEDTQYF. The CDR3 DNA follows: TGTGCCAGCAGCTTACTCGAGGATACGCAGTATTTT.

The chain carries TRBV6-6 and TRBJ1-6; possible D gene TRBD1, 6 bases. Germline CDR1 reads MNHNY; CDR2 reads SVGAGI (reference sequence). This CDR3 is built from 15 residues. The V and J ends lost 2 bases and 6 bases respectively, with 11 bases between them. The chain's CDR3 is CASSYEGTSNSPLHF. CDR3 coding DNA: TGTGCCAGCAGTTACGAGGGGACAAGTAATTCACCCCTCCACTTT.

V usage is TRBV7-3 and J usage is TRBJ2-2, with 10 bases fitting TRBD2. The CDR3 is made up of 17 amino acids. The V and J ends lost 1 base and 6 bases, in that order; junction bases with no gene match: 8. CDR1 is SGHTA, CDR2 FQGTGA, per germline. The CDR3 DNA is TGTGCCAGCAGCTTAAATAGAGTAGCGGGGGGATCCGGGGAGCTGTTTTTT. Translating it yields CASSLNRVAGGSGELFF.

CDR3 residues: CASSLLFRGTYEQYF. CDR3 DNA sequence: TGTGCCAGCAGCTTGTTATTTCGGGGGACCTACGAGCAGTACTTC. The rearrangement joins TRBV5-6 to TRBJ2-7; tentative D call: TRBD2 (6 bases). Between the trimmed V and J ends, which lost 1 base and 2 bases, there was a span of 13 bases. The CDR3 spans 15 residues. CDR1 SGHDT and CDR2 YYEEEE come from the germline V gene. The variable domain in full, with the rest retrieved from reference TRBV5-6 and TRBJ2-7, is DAGVTQSPTHLIKTRGQQVTLRCSPKSGHDTVSWYQQALGQGPQFIFQYYEEEERQRGNFPDRFSGHQFPNYSSELNVNALLLGDSALYLCASSLLFRGTYEQYFGPGTRLTVT.

The CDR3 sequence: CASSLQRQGRPYNEQFF. CDR3 DNA: TGTGCCAGCAGCCTCCAGAGGCAGGGGCGGCCCTACAATGAGCAGTTCTTC. The V call is TRBV14, the J call TRBJ2-1; D possibly corresponds to TRBD1 (6 bases). In germline, CDR1 is SGHDN, CDR2 FVKESK. This CDR3 spans 17 amino acids. V shed 4 bases and J shed 2 bases, with 18 bases lying between them.

V gene TRBV9 combines with J gene TRBJ2-2; 8 bases map to TRBD2. The germline V gene has CDR1 SGDLS and CDR2 YYNGEE. The junction had 9 bases not matched to a gene; V was cut back by 4 bases and J by 10 bases. The CDR3 is 14 residues long. As DNA, the CDR3 is TGTGCCAGCAGCCGGGGGGGCGCGTTCGAGGAGCTGTTTTTT. It translates to CASSRGGAFEELFF.

The chain is built from TRBV6-5 and TRBJ1-5; TRBD1 aligns across 8 bases. With V trimmed by 6 bases and J by 6 bases, 7 bases remained unmatched. The CDR3 has 14 residues. Germline CDR1 and CDR2: MNHEY and SVGAGI. This CDR3 reads CASRDREGGQPQHF. In nucleotides, the CDR3 is TGTGCCAGCAGGGACAGGGAGGGAGGTCAGCCCCAGCATTTT.

V is TRBV28 and J is TRBJ2-7; 8 bases are shared with TRBD2. Trimming at V came to 5 bases and at J to 3 bases, leaving 6 bases not matched to a gene. The length of the CDR3 is 14 residues. Germline CDR1 and CDR2: MDHEN and SYDVKM. CDR3 protein: CASSLAGGLYEQYF. CDR3 bases: TGTGCCAGCAGTCTCGCGGGGGGCCTCTACGAGCAGTACTTC.

The CDR3 region is CARSSTRTGGFYGYTF. CDR3 bases: TGTGCCAGAAGCTCAACTCGGACAGGGGGCTTCTATGGCTACACCTTC. The chain is built from TRBV5-3 and TRBJ1-2; 11 nucleotides align to TRBD1. TRBV5-3 is an open reading frame, and its role is uncertain. The CDR3 totals 16 residues. V was clipped by 3 bases and J by 4 bases; unmatched bases: 8.

This clone occurred once. The V gene is TRBV15, the J gene TRBJ2-3; D is unresolved. CDR3 size: 13 residues. CDR1 LNHNV and CDR2 YYDKDF come from the germline V gene (reference sequence). With 5 bases removed from V and 0 bases from J, the gap between germline ends came to 6 bases. The CDR3 DNA sequence: TGTGCCACCAGCGCCGGTAGCACAGATACGCAGTATTTT. It codes for CATSAGSTDTQYF.

The V gene is TRBV19, the J gene TRBJ1-1; tentative D call: TRBD1 (5 bases). Trimming cost V 7 bases and J 2 bases, with 14 bases left between them. The CDR3 contains 14 residues. Germline CDR1 reads LNHDA; CDR2 reads SQIVND (reference sequence). The DNA of the CDR3 is TGTGCCAGTATCGGGGGAACTAGTAACACTGAAGCTTTCTTT. This encodes CASIGGTSNTEAFF.

The chain carries TRBV13 and TRBJ2-3; D gene uncertain. The CDR3 contains 13 residues. Trimming pared 4 bases from V and 0 bases from J, leaving 5 bases between. Germline loops: CDR1 PRHDT, CDR2 FYEKMQ (reference sequence). The CDR3 here is CASSYSSTDTQYF. As DNA, the CDR3 is TGTGCCAGCAGCTACTCTAGCACAGATACGCAGTATTTT.

This clone came up once. The rearrangement uses TRBV4-1 and TRBJ1-5; TRBD1 aligns across 10 bases. Trimming cost V 4 bases and J 5 bases; bases outside gene matches: 11. The CDR3 runs to 17 residues. The V gene's germline CDR1 is MGHRA and CDR2 YSYEKL. The CDR3 nucleotides read TGCGCCAGCAGCCCGGACCTGGACAGGGGGTTGCATCAGCCCCAGCATTTT. Translation gives CASSPDLDRGLHQPQHF.